Listed below are T cell receptor beta chains from one sample, sequenced in a study of T cells after yellow fever vaccination. MiXCR, run by TCRdb on the 5' RACE reads, gives a single entry per CDR3 protein. In the table there are approximately 85,000 distinct CDR3 sequences, 13% of which are singletons. The sample was CD8+ T cells not binding an NS4B(214-222) dextramer, sorted from PBMCs, taken roughly 20 days after the first yellow fever vaccination. These receptors all stem from a man younger than 35 who received the YFV17D yellow fever vaccine. CDR3s include the opening cysteine and the closing phenylalanine or tryptophan. The order of the fields is CDR3 DNA, CDR3 protein, D gene, V gene, J gene, clone size. A D gene is named only where the DNA matches it firmly. A row's size may be missing; if present it is once, few, many or a size class.

CDR3 DNA: TGCGCCAGCAGCCAAGGCCCCGGGTCGAACACTGAAGCTTTCTTT
CDR3 protein: CASSQGPGSNTEAFF
D gene: NA
V gene: TRBV4-1
J gene: TRBJ1-1
clone size: few

CDR3 DNA: TGTGCCAGCAAGACTAGCGGGGCCCAAGAGACCCAGTACTTC
CDR3 protein: CASKTSGAQETQYF
D gene: TRBD2
V gene: TRBV27
J gene: TRBJ2-5
clone size: NA

CDR3 DNA: TGCAGTGCTAGGCGGCCGCGGAATGAGCAGTTCTTC
CDR3 protein: CSARRPRNEQFF
D gene: NA
V gene: TRBV20-1
J gene: TRBJ2-1
clone size: NA

CDR3 DNA: TGCGCCAGCAGCCAAGACATCCTAGCGGGGAGCACAGATACGCAGTATTTT
CDR3 protein: CASSQDILAGSTDTQYF
D gene: TRBD2
V gene: TRBV4-3
J gene: TRBJ2-3
clone size: NA

CDR3 DNA: TGTGCCAGCAGTTACAGGGTCGGGGAGCTGTTTTTT
CDR3 protein: CASSYRVGELFF
D gene: NA
V gene: TRBV12-3/TRBV12-4
J gene: TRBJ2-2
clone size: NA

CDR3 DNA: TGTGCCAGCAGTGAAGGGCAGGTCAATCAGCCCCAGCATTTT
CDR3 protein: CASSEGQVNQPQHF
D gene: NA
V gene: TRBV2
J gene: TRBJ1-5
clone size: few

CDR3 DNA: TGCAGTGCCCAGGAGATTCTAGCCAAAAACATTCAGTACTTC
CDR3 protein: CSAQEILAKNIQYF
D gene: NA
V gene: TRBV20-1
J gene: TRBJ2-4
clone size: few

CDR3 DNA: TGTGCCAGTAGTCCTAGGGGCCTCGGAGGGCCTTGGGATGAGCAGTTCTTC
CDR3 protein: CASSPRGLGGPWDEQFF
D gene: NA
V gene: TRBV19
J gene: TRBJ2-1
clone size: NA

CDR3 DNA: TGCGCCAGCAGCCAAGATTTGGGGTTGGGACAGCCCCAGCATTTT
CDR3 protein: CASSQDLGLGQPQHF
D gene: NA
V gene: TRBV4-1
J gene: TRBJ1-5
clone size: many

CDR3 DNA: TGTGCCAGTAGTAACCGGGACAATTACAATGAGCAGTTCTTC
CDR3 protein: CASSNRDNYNEQFF
D gene: NA
V gene: TRBV19
J gene: TRBJ2-1
clone size: NA

CDR3 DNA: TGTGCCAGCAGCTTTACGGAAGATACGCAGTATTTT
CDR3 protein: CASSFTEDTQYF
D gene: NA
V gene: TRBV5-6
J gene: TRBJ2-3
clone size: NA

CDR3 DNA: TGCGCCAGCAGTGATGATTTGCGAGCAGGGGGCGAGCAGTACTTC
CDR3 protein: CASSDDLRAGGEQYF
D gene: TRBD1
V gene: TRBV10-2
J gene: TRBJ2-7
clone size: NA

CDR3 DNA: TGCAGTGCTAGAGATCGGGGTAGCGGGGGGGCAGAGACCCAGTACTTC
CDR3 protein: CSARDRGSGGAETQYF
D gene: TRBD2
V gene: TRBV20-1
J gene: TRBJ2-5
clone size: few

CDR3 DNA: TGTGCCAGCAGCCAACCCTCCAGTGGAAACACCATATATTTT
CDR3 protein: CASSQPSSGNTIYF
D gene: NA
V gene: TRBV14
J gene: TRBJ1-3
clone size: few

CDR3 DNA: TGCGCCAGCAGCCAAGAGTGGACAGGGATTAACTATGGCTACACCTTC
CDR3 protein: CASSQEWTGINYGYTF
D gene: TRBD1
V gene: TRBV4-3
J gene: TRBJ1-2
clone size: NA

CDR3 DNA: TGCAGCGTCGATAAGACAGGGCTTAACTATGGCTACACCTTC
CDR3 protein: CSVDKTGLNYGYTF
D gene: TRBD1
V gene: TRBV29-1
J gene: TRBJ1-2
clone size: NA

CDR3 DNA: TGTGCCAGCAGCCCCAAAGGAGGGCCCCCTGAAGCTTTCTTT
CDR3 protein: CASSPKGGPPEAFF
D gene: NA
V gene: TRBV7-9
J gene: TRBJ1-1
clone size: few

CDR3 DNA: TGCAGTGCGACAGGGATTAACACTGAAGCTTTCTTT
CDR3 protein: CSATGINTEAFF
D gene: TRBD1
V gene: TRBV29-1
J gene: TRBJ1-1
clone size: NA

CDR3 DNA: TGCGCCAGCAGCCAAGAGTCCGGGGGGCTCTATGGCTACACCTTC
CDR3 protein: CASSQESGGLYGYTF
D gene: NA
V gene: TRBV4-1
J gene: TRBJ1-2
clone size: few

CDR3 DNA: TGTGCCAGCAGTTACTTTATTGGGCACCGCGATGGCTACACCTTC
CDR3 protein: CASSYFIGHRDGYTF
D gene: NA
V gene: TRBV6-5
J gene: TRBJ1-2
clone size: NA

CDR3 DNA: TGTGCCAGCAGCCCCACACGGGTAGGGGGTAGGCAGCCCCAGCATTTT
CDR3 protein: CASSPTRVGGRQPQHF
D gene: NA
V gene: TRBV12-3/TRBV12-4
J gene: TRBJ1-5
clone size: few

CDR3 DNA: TGTGCCAGCAGTTACTCCAGCGGGGGGGTGCTAGAGACCCAGTACTTC
CDR3 protein: CASSYSSGGVLETQYF
D gene: TRBD2
V gene: TRBV6-2/TRBV6-3
J gene: TRBJ2-5
clone size: few

CDR3 DNA: TGTGCCAGCAGCTTACAGGGGGCGGCTCTGAACACTGAAGCTTTCTTT
CDR3 protein: CASSLQGAALNTEAFF
D gene: TRBD1
V gene: TRBV5-6
J gene: TRBJ1-1
clone size: few

CDR3 DNA: TGTGCCAGCAGCGGACAGGGGGGGTATGGCTACACCTTC
CDR3 protein: CASSGQGGYGYTF
D gene: TRBD1
V gene: TRBV9
J gene: TRBJ1-2
clone size: few

CDR3 DNA: TGTGCCAGCAGTTTAGTTGGGGACAGGGCCTTCGGCTACACCTTC
CDR3 protein: CASSLVGDRAFGYTF
D gene: TRBD1
V gene: TRBV12-3/TRBV12-4
J gene: TRBJ1-2
clone size: few

CDR3 DNA: TGTGCCAGCAGTTTAGACGCGGGGACTGAAGCTTTCTTT
CDR3 protein: CASSLDAGTEAFF
D gene: NA
V gene: TRBV27
J gene: TRBJ1-1
clone size: NA

CDR3 DNA: TGCGCCAGCAGCCAATCAGGGGGCCTAGATACGCAGTATTTT
CDR3 protein: CASSQSGGLDTQYF
D gene: TRBD1
V gene: TRBV4-1
J gene: TRBJ2-3
clone size: few

CDR3 DNA: TGCAGCGCCGATACAGGGCGCACTGAAGCTTTCTTT
CDR3 protein: CSADTGRTEAFF
D gene: NA
V gene: TRBV29-1
J gene: TRBJ1-1
clone size: few

CDR3 DNA: TGCGCCAGCAGCTTGGGTGCGGGCAGGGTAGGCACTGAAGCTTTCTTT
CDR3 protein: CASSLGAGRVGTEAFF
D gene: NA
V gene: TRBV5-1
J gene: TRBJ1-1
clone size: few

CDR3 DNA: TGCGCCAGCAGCCAAGCGTGGGGGGGTGAAGCTTTCTTT
CDR3 protein: CASSQAWGGEAFF
D gene: NA
V gene: TRBV4-1
J gene: TRBJ1-1
clone size: many